A selection of T cell receptor beta chains follows, all from one sample in a study of T cells in Graves' hyperthyroidism and ophthalmopathy. TCRdb re-derived calls from the multiplex PCR reads in MiXCR, one entry per CDR3 protein. The sample yields roughly 700,000 distinct CDR3 sequences, about 35% seen once. Specimen: blood. The receptors shown here come from a woman between 40 and 55 years old with Graves' hyperthyroidism. CDR3s include the opening cysteine and the closing phenylalanine or tryptophan. Fields, in order: V gene, D gene, clone size, J gene, CDR3 protein, CDR3 DNA. A D gene is named only where the DNA matches it firmly. The size field is filled for only some rows; it gives once, few, many or a size class.

>TRBV12-3/TRBV12-4|-|many|TRBJ2-5
CASSLVQPQETQYF
TGTGCCAGCAGTTTAGTTCAGCCCCAAGAGACCCAGTACTTC
>TRBV4-3|-|-|TRBJ1-2
CASSQPGRANYGYTF
TGCGCCAGCAGCCAACCCGGCAGGGCTAACTATGGCTACACCTTC
>TRBV6-5|-|-|TRBJ2-6
CASTLTSAGANVLTF
TGTGCCAGCACCTTGACTAGTGCTGGGGCCAACGTCCTGACTTTC
>TRBV7-9|-|many|TRBJ1-1
CASSSSRGSTEAFF
TGTGCCAGCAGCTCATCCAGGGGTAGCACTGAAGCTTTCTTT
>TRBV10-2|-|-|TRBJ1-3
CASRARAIPGNTIYF
TGCGCCAGCAGGGCCAGGGCCATACCTGGAAACACCATATATTTT
>TRBV6-1|-|-|TRBJ1-3
CASSPRTGGNTIYF
TGTGCCAGCAGCCCCCGGACTGGAGGAAACACCATATATTTT
>TRBV14|-|many|TRBJ2-5
CASSQERSGETQYF
TGTGCCAGCAGCCAAGAGAGAAGCGGGGAGACCCAGTACTTC
>TRBV7-9|-|many|TRBJ2-5
CASSIRRFQETQYF
TGTGCCAGCAGCATACGACGCTTCCAAGAGACCCAGTACTTC
>TRBV5-1|TRBD2|-|TRBJ2-3
CASTTGTSGDSQYF
TGCGCCAGCACAACCGGGACTAGCGGTGATTCGCAGTATTTT
>TRBV7-2|TRBD1|-|TRBJ2-7
CASSRTGAALNEQYF
TGTGCCAGCAGTCGAACAGGGGCGGCCCTTAATGAGCAGTACTTC
>TRBV7-9|-|-|TRBJ2-7
CASSSPSREQYF
TGTGCCAGCAGCTCCCCGAGTCGGGAGCAGTACTTC
>TRBV19|-|-|TRBJ2-1
CASLPWGQRSNEQFF
TGTGCCAGTCTCCCATGGGGACAACGGAGCAATGAGCAGTTCTTC
>TRBV7-8|TRBD2|few|TRBJ2-5
CASSLFPRLRDYLETQYF
TGTGCCAGCAGCTTATTTCCCAGATTACGGGACTATTTGGAGACCCAGTACTTC
>TRBV20-1|-|-|TRBJ2-7
CSALEGFAYEQYF
TGCAGTGCTCTTGAGGGATTCGCCTACGAGCAGTACTTC
>TRBV11-2|-|-|TRBJ1-2
CASSSYGGGSHGYTF
TGTGCCAGCAGCTCCTATGGGGGAGGCTCTCATGGCTACACCTTC
>TRBV5-1|TRBD1|few|TRBJ1-1
CASSSRMGQGERNTEAFF
TGCGCCAGCAGCTCTCGAATGGGACAGGGAGAGCGAAACACTGAAGCTTTCTTT
>TRBV6-5|-|-|TRBJ1-3
CARNMGGDTIYF
TGTGCCAGGAACATGGGGGGAGACACCATATATTTT
>TRBV7-9|-|many|TRBJ1-1
CASSLIRAEAFF
TGTGCCAGCAGCTTAATAAGGGCTGAAGCTTTCTTT
>TRBV4-3|-|few|TRBJ1-1
CASSQDWQGFTEAFF
TGCGCCAGCAGCCAAGATTGGCAGGGTTTCACTGAAGCTTTCTTT
>TRBV19|TRBD1|few|TRBJ2-5
CASSTSDRGPQETQYF
TGTGCCAGTAGTACCTCAGACAGGGGGCCCCAAGAGACCCAGTACTTC
>TRBV20-1|-|many|TRBJ1-3
CSALPQGSGNTIYF
TGCAGTGCTCTCCCCCAGGGATCTGGAAACACCATATATTTT
>TRBV5-1|-|-|TRBJ2-7
CASSSHTGPSGSYEQYF
TGCGCCAGCAGCTCGCACACCGGCCCCTCGGGCTCCTACGAGCAGTACTTC
>TRBV2|-|-|TRBJ1-4
CAGAANEKLFF
TGTGCCGGCGCGGCTAATGAAAAACTGTTTTTT
>TRBV28|-|-|TRBJ1-2
CASSLGPGYYGYTF
TGTGCCAGCAGTTTAGGCCCGGGCTACTATGGCTACACCTTC
>TRBV12-3/TRBV12-4|-|-|TRBJ1-1
CASSPSPSGAFF
TGTGCCAGCAGTCCCAGCCCCTCGGGAGCTTTCTTT
>TRBV7-9|-|many|TRBJ2-7
CASNRYGYEQYF
TGTGCCAGCAACCGATACGGCTACGAGCAGTACTTC
>TRBV10-3|-|many|TRBJ1-2
CAISEEARLNYGYTF
TGTGCCATCAGTGAGGAGGCACGGTTAAACTATGGCTACACCTTC
>TRBV9|-|few|TRBJ1-5
CASSPLPTGGGQPQHF
TGTGCCAGCAGTCCGCTTCCGACAGGCGGAGGACAGCCCCAGCATTTT
>TRBV20-1|-|many|TRBJ1-1
CSARDDSNMNTEAFF
TGCAGTGCTAGAGATGACAGCAACATGAACACTGAAGCTTTCTTT
>TRBV6-5|-|-|TRBJ2-2
CASSYSSDTGELFF
TGTGCCAGCAGTTACTCGAGCGACACCGGGGAGCTGTTTTTT
>TRBV10-3|-|-|TRBJ1-1
CAISLDGRNTEAFF
TGTGCCATCAGCTTAGATGGACGGAACACTGAAGCTTTCTTT
>TRBV7-3|TRBD2|once|TRBJ2-3
CASRDSGRAADTQYF
TGTGCCAGCAGGGATAGCGGGAGGGCCGCAGATACGCAGTATTTT
>TRBV6-5|-|-|TRBJ2-6
CASSSAGTLGNVLTF
TGTGCCAGCAGTTCCGCAGGGACGTTGGGCAACGTCCTGACTTTC
>TRBV6-6|-|few|TRBJ1-1
CASSYSNPPEAFF
TGTGCCAGCAGTTACTCGAACCCGCCTGAAGCTTTCTTT
>TRBV2|-|once|TRBJ2-1
CASIPLGNEQFF
TGTGCCAGTATCCCCCTGGGGAATGAGCAGTTCTTC
>TRBV20-1|TRBD2|once|TRBJ2-7
CSARDPLAGVNHEQYF
TGCAGTGCTAGAGATCCCCTAGCGGGAGTTAACCACGAGCAGTACTTC
>TRBV7-2|TRBD2|-|TRBJ2-2
CASSYGLAGVSGELFF
TGTGCCAGCAGCTACGGACTAGCGGGAGTAAGCGGGGAGCTGTTTTTT
>TRBV29-1|-|few|TRBJ2-5
CSLPRGEGETQYF
TGCAGCCTTCCCCGAGGGGAAGGCGAGACCCAGTACTTC
>TRBV10-3|-|many|TRBJ1-5
CAISADSFNQPQHF
TGTGCCATCAGTGCTGACAGTTTCAATCAGCCCCAGCATTTT
>TRBV5-1|-|-|TRBJ1-2
CASSQPGGYTF
TGCGCCAGCAGCCAACCAGGGGGCTACACCTTC
>TRBV29-1|-|-|TRBJ2-7
CSYGAFSAEQYF
TGCAGTTACGGAGCTTTTTCGGCCGAGCAGTACTTC
>TRBV5-6|TRBD1|many|TRBJ2-7
CASSLPGQGYEQYF
TGTGCCAGCAGTTTACCGGGACAGGGCTACGAGCAGTACTTC
>TRBV3-1|-|many|TRBJ1-2
CASSLTSHGYTF
TGTGCCAGCAGCCTAACCTCCCATGGCTACACCTTC
>TRBV15|-|few|TRBJ1-2
CATSDQGFGSYTF
TGTGCCACCAGCGACCAGGGGTTCGGAAGCTACACCTTC
>TRBV15|-|-|TRBJ1-4
CATSRDESATNEKLFF
TGTGCCACTAGCAGAGACGAGAGCGCAACTAATGAAAAACTGTTTTTT
>TRBV20-1|TRBD1|many|TRBJ1-5
CSAANRQGLKPQHF
TGCAGTGCTGCTAACAGACAGGGTTTAAAGCCCCAGCATTTT
>TRBV4-3|-|few|TRBJ1-2
CASSQVVGEYGYTF
TGCGCCAGCAGCCAAGTCGTCGGAGAATATGGCTACACCTTC
>TRBV20-1|TRBD1|-|TRBJ1-5
CSAPGQGQKPQHF
TGCAGTGCGCCCGGACAGGGGCAGAAGCCCCAGCATTTT
>TRBV24-1|TRBD1|-|TRBJ2-5
CATSGTGGETQYF
TGTGCCACCAGTGGGACAGGGGGTGAGACCCAGTACTTC
>TRBV6-2/TRBV6-3|-|few|TRBJ1-1
CASTQTGIGRVNTEAFF
TGTGCCAGCACCCAAACAGGGATTGGGAGAGTCAACACTGAAGCTTTCTTT